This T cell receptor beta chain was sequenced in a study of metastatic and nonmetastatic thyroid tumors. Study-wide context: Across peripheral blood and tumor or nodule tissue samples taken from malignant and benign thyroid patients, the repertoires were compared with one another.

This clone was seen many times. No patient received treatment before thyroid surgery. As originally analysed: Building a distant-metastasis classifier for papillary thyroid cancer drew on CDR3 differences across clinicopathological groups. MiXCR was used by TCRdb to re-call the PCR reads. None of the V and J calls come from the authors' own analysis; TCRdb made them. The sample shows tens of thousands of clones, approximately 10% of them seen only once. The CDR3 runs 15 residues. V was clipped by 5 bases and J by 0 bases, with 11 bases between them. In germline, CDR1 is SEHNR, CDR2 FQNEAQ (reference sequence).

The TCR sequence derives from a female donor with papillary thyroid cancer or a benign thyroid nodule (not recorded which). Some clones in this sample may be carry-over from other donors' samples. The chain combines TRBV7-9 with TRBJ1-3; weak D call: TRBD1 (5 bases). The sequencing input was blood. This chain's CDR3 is CASSLTGISGNTIYF. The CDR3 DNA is TGTGCCAGCAGCCTCACAGGCATCTCTGGAAACACCATATATTTT.